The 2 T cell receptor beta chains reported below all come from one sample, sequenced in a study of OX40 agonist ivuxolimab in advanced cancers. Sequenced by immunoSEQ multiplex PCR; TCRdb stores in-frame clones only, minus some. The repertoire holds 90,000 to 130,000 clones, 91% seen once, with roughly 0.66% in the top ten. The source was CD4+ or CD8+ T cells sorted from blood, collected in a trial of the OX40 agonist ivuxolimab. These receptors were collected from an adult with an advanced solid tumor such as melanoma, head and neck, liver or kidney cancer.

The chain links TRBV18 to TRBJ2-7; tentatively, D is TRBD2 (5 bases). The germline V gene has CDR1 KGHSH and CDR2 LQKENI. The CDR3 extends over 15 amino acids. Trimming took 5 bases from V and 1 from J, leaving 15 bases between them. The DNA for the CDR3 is TGTGCCAGCTCAGCGCGGGCGGCGAATTCCTACGAGCAGTACTTC. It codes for CASSARAANSYEQYF.

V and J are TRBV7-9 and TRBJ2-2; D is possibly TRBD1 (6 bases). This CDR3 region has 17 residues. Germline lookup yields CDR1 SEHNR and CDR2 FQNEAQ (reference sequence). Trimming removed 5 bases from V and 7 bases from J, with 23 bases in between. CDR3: CASSLPPQGFSFGELFF. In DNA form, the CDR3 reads TGTGCCAGCAGCCTCCCACCGCAGGGGTTTTCTTTCGGGGAGCTGTTTTTT.